These 28 T cell receptor beta chains were sequenced from one sample in a study of CD8 T cells in Susac syndrome. Random-hexamer reverse transcription was applied to 0.5 to 1 ug RNA. TCRdb ran MiXCR on the immunoSEQ multiplex PCR reads and lists one entry per CDR3 protein. The data contain 120,000 to 150,000 distinct CDR3 sequences, around 94% of them singletons. Input material: CD4+ T cells from PBMCs. All receptors come from a human donor in good health.

This clonotype occurred once. The chain uses TRBV20-1 and TRBJ1-1, with D possibly matching TRBD1 (5 bases). Germline V lookup: CDR1 DFQATT, CDR2 SNEGSKA (reference sequence). The V end lost 0 bases, the J end lost 1 base, and 9 bases lay between the germline ends. CDR3 length: 14 amino acids. This CDR3 is CSARDQGTNTEAFF. Here the CDR3 DNA reads TGCAGTGCTAGAGATCAAGGGACGAACACTGAAGCTTTCTTT.

This chain links TRBV30 with TRBJ2-7; a weak D match, TRBD1 (6 bases). This CDR3 comprises 14 residues. V lost 2 bases and J 2 bases, leaving 13 bases between the germline ends. Germline-derived CDR1 and CDR2 are GTSNPN and SVGIG (reference sequence). CDR3 sequence reads: CAWSWTGTPYEQYF. CDR3 bases: TGTGCCTGGAGTTGGACCGGGACACCCTACGAGCAGTACTTC.

The chain carries TRBV29-1 and TRBJ2-2, with 9 nucleotides matching TRBD2. With V trimmed by 5 bases and J by 0 bases, 19 bases remained unmatched. Germline-derived CDR1 and CDR2 are SQVTM and ANQGSEA. The CDR3 has 20 residues. CDR3 nucleotide sequence: TGCAGCGTTTCAGTAGGCCGACCGCGGGAGGGAAGGTCGAACACCGGGGAGCTGTTTTTT. Protein sequence: CSVSVGRPREGRSNTGELFF.

V usage is TRBV5-4 and J usage is TRBJ2-1; 15 positions agree with TRBD2. The CDR3 runs to 18 residues. CDR1 SGHNT and CDR2 YYREEE come from the germline V gene (reference sequence). V gave up 4 bases and J gave up 7 bases; unmatched junction bases: 12. The CDR3 protein is CASSLSGLAGGPRNEQFF. DNA for the CDR3: TGTGCCAGCAGCCTCTCCGGACTAGCGGGAGGGCCAAGGAATGAGCAGTTCTTC.

This clonotype was counted between two and nine times. The chain employs TRBV7-9 and TRBJ1-1; no clear D gene. Germline assignment: CDR1 SEHNR and CDR2 FQNEAQ (reference sequence). The CDR3 has 15 residues. V lost 0 bases and J lost 0, with 8 bases in between. The CDR3 DNA follows: TGTGCCAGCAGCTTAGCGGGCCCCCTGAACACTGAAGCTTTCTTT. Translated: CASSLAGPLNTEAFF.

The chain combines TRBV5-4 with TRBJ1-1; unclear D gene. CDR1 is SGHNT, CDR2 YYREEE, per germline (reference sequence). CDR3 size: 13 residues. The V gene lost 0 bases and the J gene lost 3 bases, with 6 bases spanning the gap. CDR3 protein: CASSLGWDTEAFF. CDR3 bases: TGTGCCAGCAGCTTGGGATGGGACACTGAAGCTTTCTTT.

V gene TRBV7-8 combines with J gene TRBJ2-1; 8 nucleotides align to TRBD2. Looked up from germline, CDR1 is SGHVS and CDR2 is FQNEAQ. The junction had 5 bases not matched to a gene; V was cut back by 5 bases and J by 11 bases. This CDR3 is built from 12 residues. CDR3 sequence (DNA): TGTGCCAGCAGCCTGGGACTAGAGAAGCAGTTCTTC. Translation gives CASSLGLEKQFF.

The gene calls are TRBV3-1 and TRBJ1-6; 8 positions match TRBD1. CDR1 LGHDT and CDR2 YNNKEL come from the germline V gene (reference sequence). V was clipped by 1 base and J by 6 bases; unmatched bases: 2. This CDR3 spans 15 amino acids. The CDR3 bases are TGTGCCAGCAGCCAAGGGGACAGGATTAATTCACCCCTCCACTTT. It translates to CASSQGDRINSPLHF.

The genes are TRBV5-5 and TRBJ2-5, with D uncertain. This CDR3 contains 12 residues. CDR1 SGHKS and CDR2 YYEKEE come from the germline V gene (reference sequence). Trimming took off 6 bases at V and 5 bases at J, with 11 bases between the two ends. The CDR3 region is CASTFDLETQYF. The CDR3 DNA follows: TGTGCCAGCACCTTCGACCTGGAGACCCAGTACTTC.

V usage is TRBV15 and J usage is TRBJ1-2, with a weak D call TRBD1 (6 bases). Trimming shortened V by 0 bases and J by 1 base, and 12 bases separated the two germline ends. Germline CDR1 and CDR2: LNHNV and YYDKDF (reference sequence). The CDR3 consists of 16 residues. CDR3 coding DNA: TGTGCCACCAGCAGAGAACAGGGAAACTATAACTATGGCTACACCTTC. This gives the protein CATSREQGNYNYGYTF.

V is TRBV27 and J is TRBJ2-1; D gene uncertain. Per the germline V gene, CDR1 is MNHEY and CDR2 is SMNVEV (reference sequence). V dropped 6 bases and J dropped 9 bases, with 18 bases sitting between them. The length of the CDR3 is 14 residues. CDR3 sequence: CASRENRLGAEQFF. In nucleotides, the CDR3 is TGTGCCAGCAGAGAGAACCGACTCGGTGCTGAGCAGTTCTTC.

The sample holds one count of this clonotype. The chain couples TRBV29-1 to TRBJ2-7; 8 bases map to TRBD2. Germline values: CDR1 SQVTM, CDR2 ANQGSEA. V was clipped by 5 bases and J by 0 bases; unmatched bases: 3. The CDR3 sequence is 13 residues long. The CDR3 nucleotides are TGCAGCGTTCCCAGCGGGAGCTCCTACGAGCAGTACTTC. It encodes CSVPSGSSYEQYF.

The rearrangement uses TRBV19 and TRBJ1-5; D unclear. CDR1 and CDR2 (germline): LNHDA, SQIVND (reference sequence). Trimming shortened V by 3 bases and J by 7 bases, and 10 bases separated the two germline ends. CDR3 length: 13 residues. CDR3 protein: CASSILFGQPQHF. Here the CDR3 DNA reads TGTGCCAGTAGTATCTTATTCGGGCAGCCCCAGCATTTT.

The chain employs TRBV29-1 and TRBJ2-7; TRBD1 matches 12 bases. The CDR3 has 17 amino acids. J was trimmed by 5 bases and V by 5 bases; bases with no gene match: 16. The germline V gene has CDR1 SQVTM and CDR2 ANQGSEA. CDR3 amino acids: CSVFRRKSGTGGNEQYF. The CDR3 DNA reads TGCAGCGTTTTCCGGCGAAAATCCGGGACAGGGGGCAACGAGCAGTACTTC.

CDR3 bases: TGTGCCAGCAGCCCCGATGGGTGGACCATTCAGTACTTC. Protein sequence: CASSPDGWTIQYF. The chain recombines TRBV11-2 with TRBJ2-4; D not resolved. The germline V and J ends were trimmed by 5 bases and 9 bases, with 14 bases remaining between them. CDR1 SGHAT and CDR2 FQNNGV come from the germline V gene. This CDR3 comprises 13 residues.

The chain combines TRBV20-1 with TRBJ2-7, with D unclear. The CDR3 consists of 13 residues. Trimming cost V 7 bases and J 3 bases, with 16 bases left between them. CDR1 and CDR2 (germline): DFQATT, SNEGSKA (reference sequence). This chain's CDR3 is CSGELPPGYEQYF. CDR3 nucleotides: TGCAGTGGTGAGTTGCCCCCCGGCTACGAGCAGTACTTC.

The CDR3 DNA sequence: TGCAGTGCCGCGAGGGGGGGCGTTAGCAATCAGCCCCAGCATTTT. Protein sequence: CSAARGGVSNQPQHF. The rearrangement joins TRBV20-1 to TRBJ1-5; a possible D gene is TRBD1 (6 bases). Trimming removed 6 bases from V and 0 bases from J, with 15 bases in between. In germline, CDR1 is DFQATT, CDR2 SNEGSKA (reference sequence). There are 15 residues in the CDR3.

The chain joins TRBV11-3 to TRBJ2-6; no definite D call. Trimming removed 3 bases at V and 0 bases at J, with 9 bases between. CDR1 SGHNT and CDR2 YENEEA come from the germline V gene. CDR3 length: 16 residues. The CDR3 reads CASSLGPSSGANVLTF. The CDR3 DNA sequence: TGTGCCAGCAGCTTGGGTCCTAGCTCTGGGGCCAACGTCCTGACTTTC.

The J gene is TRBJ2-1, the V gene TRBV2, with D tentatively TRBD1 (6 bases). CDR1 is SNHLY and CDR2 is FYNNEI in the germline V gene. CDR3 length equals 13 residues. Trimming shortened V by 6 bases and J by 0 bases, and 6 bases separated the two germline ends. The CDR3 reads CASRQGSYNEQFF. CDR3 nucleotide sequence: TGTGCCAGCAGACAGGGCTCCTACAATGAGCAGTTCTTC.

The rearrangement links TRBV10-3 to TRBJ2-7, with no clear D. The V gene lost 0 bases and the J gene lost 7 bases, with 13 bases spanning the gap. The germline V gene has CDR1 ENHRY and CDR2 SYGVKD. The CDR3 loop spans 14 amino acids. The CDR3, as DNA: TGTGCCATCAGTGAGTCGCAGGTGGTCGGGGAGCAGTACTTC. This gives the protein CAISESQVVGEQYF.

The J gene is TRBJ2-3, the V gene TRBV7-2; possible D gene TRBD2, 5 bases. The V gene's germline CDR1 is SGHTA and CDR2 FQGNSA. V was cut by 5 bases and J by 11 bases, with 17 bases left in between. There are 13 residues in the CDR3. As DNA, the CDR3 is TGTGCCAGCAGCCCTCAATATGAGGGATTGCAGTATTTT. Translating it yields CASSPQYEGLQYF.

The chain has TRBV28 and TRBJ1-1, with 7 bases matching TRBD1. The V segment lost 5 bases and the J segment 11 bases; nucleotides outside the gene matches: 5. The CDR3 consists of 11 residues. Germline-derived CDR1 and CDR2 are MDHEN and SYDVKM. CDR3 DNA: TGTGCCAGCAGTCAAGGACAGGTGGCTTTCTTT. This encodes CASSQGQVAFF.

V is TRBV12-3 or TRBV12-4 and J is TRBJ1-1; D is perhaps TRBD1 (5 bases). This CDR3 is built from 15 residues. The V and J ends lost 2 bases and 0 bases respectively, with 10 bases between them. CDR3 protein: CASSLKTVMNTEAFF. In DNA, the CDR3 is TGTGCCAGCAGTTTAAAGACAGTCATGAACACTGAAGCTTTCTTT.

V and J are TRBV5-1 and TRBJ2-2; D may be TRBD2 (5 bases). V lost 9 bases and J 1 base, leaving 16 bases between the germline ends. The germline gives CDR1 SGHRS, CDR2 YFSETQ. This CDR3 region has 15 residues. The CDR3 nucleotides read TGCGCCACCAGGATGGAGGTGCGGAACACCGGGGAGCTGTTTTTT. Amino acids: CATRMEVRNTGELFF.

J is TRBJ2-7 and V is TRBV20-1, with 9 bases identical to TRBD2. The CDR3 contains 15 residues. Germline V CDR1 and CDR2: DFQATT, SNEGSKA (reference sequence). V lost 5 bases, J lost 5 bases, and 13 bases stayed unmatched. CDR3 protein: CSASTLGGRVNEQYF. The CDR3 DNA follows: TGCAGTGCTTCAACCCTAGGCGGGAGGGTTAACGAGCAGTACTTC.

The chain combines TRBV24-1 with TRBJ1-5, with D unresolved. The length of the CDR3 is 16 residues. The V end was cut by 3 bases, the J end by 11 bases, with 22 bases between. Germline V gene lookup returns CDR1 KGHDR and CDR2 SFDVKD. The CDR3 loop reads CATSDGSSGPLEAQHF. Written as DNA, the CDR3 is TGTGCCACCAGTGATGGCTCCTCGGGCCCTTTAGAGGCCCAGCATTTT.

V gene TRBV7-2 combines with J gene TRBJ1-1; D not resolved. CDR1 and CDR2 from the germline V gene are SGHTA and FQGNSA. V was cut by 5 bases and J by 5 bases, with 12 bases left in between. The CDR3 consists of 13 residues. As DNA, the CDR3 is TGTGCCAGCAGCCAAGGGAGGGATACTGAAGCTTTCTTT. Encoded protein: CASSQGRDTEAFF.

The J gene is TRBJ2-5, the V gene TRBV10-3; 10 bases map to TRBD2. The germline V gene encodes CDR1 ENHRY and CDR2 SYGVKD. V lost 5 bases, J lost 2 bases, and 11 bases stayed unmatched. There are 17 residues in the CDR3. CDR3: CAISQPLGTSDQETQYF. The CDR3 DNA is TGTGCCATCAGTCAACCTCTCGGGACTAGCGATCAAGAGACCCAGTACTTC.